Below, one T cell receptor beta chain is given with its context. Its target is not known. The data are from a study of T cells in Graves' hyperthyroidism and ophthalmopathy. Study background: Peripheral blood draws took place at initial diagnosis, ahead of any treatment. Points from the study as a whole: Ophthalmopathy, which appeared later, was predicted by the model a median approximately six months before onset.

It was RNA transcripts that yielded the amplified TCR beta CDR3 regions. The HTBI primer set served for first-round RT-PCR of the TCR CDR3. TCRdb independently ran MiXCR on the multiplex PCR reads; one entry per CDR3 protein. The table shows approximately 560,000 distinct CDR3 sequences, with 15% to 18% occurring only once. The CDR3 runs 13 residues. With 4 bases removed from V and 10 bases from J, the gap between germline ends came to 17 bases. CDR1 and CDR2 (germline): DFQATT, SNEGSKA (reference sequence). The sequence derives from a woman in her 30s with Graves' hyperthyroidism. The rearrangement uses TRBV20-1 and TRBJ2-1, with D tentatively TRBD1 or TRBD2 (5 bases each). Specimen: blood. The CDR3 sequence is CSANLRDDLEQFF. The DNA of the CDR3 is TGCAGTGCTAACCTGAGGGACGATTTAGAGCAGTTCTTC.